This T cell receptor beta chain was found in a study of T cells in Graves' hyperthyroidism and ophthalmopathy. Broader study findings: Blood also showed most of the thyroid clonotypes that were expanded above 0.001.

The CDR3 extends over 16 amino acids. CDR1 and CDR2 from the germline V gene are SGHRS and YFSETQ. The junction had 9 bases not matched to a gene; V was cut back by 0 bases and J by 4 bases. Clinical Activity Scores of at least 3, NOSPECS grades of at least 4 and durations under 3 months characterized ophthalmopathy patients. This clonotype was detected only a few times. The antigen is not known. The CDR3 regions of TCR beta were amplified from RNA transcripts. The HTBI primer set served for first-round RT-PCR of the TCR CDR3. TCRdb re-analysed the multiplex PCR reads in MiXCR, keeping a single row per CDR3 protein. Of 660,000 or so distinct CDR3 sequences listed, 20% are singletons.

This clonotype was obtained from a man younger than 45 with Graves' ophthalmopathy. The chain carries TRBV5-1 and TRBJ2-7, with 8 bases fitting TRBD2. The sample was blood. CDR3 amino acids: CASSLASGTRRYEQYF. CDR3 in DNA: TGCGCCAGCAGCTTGGCCTCCGGGACTAGAAGATACGAGCAGTACTTC. The full variable domain, its missing parts supplied by reference TRBV5-1 and TRBJ2-7, is KAGVTQTPRYLIKTRGQQVTLSCSPISGHRSVSWYQQTPGQGLQFLFEYFSETQRNKGNFPGRFSGRQFSNSRSEMNVSTLELGDSALYLCASSLASGTRRYEQYFGPGTRLTVT.